Listed below are T cell receptor beta chains from one sample, sequenced in a study of technical replicates of blood from a few donors. Generated by immunoSEQ multiplex PCR, the TCRdb table keeps only in-frame clones and is missing some. The sample gives roughly 93,000 clones, 95% of which show up once; roughly 0.28% is in the top ten. Input material: T cells isolated from PBMCs. These TCRs come from a human donor in good health. CDR3s leave out the opening cysteine and the closing phenylalanine or tryptophan. Each record gives: clone size, J gene, V gene, CDR3 protein. Clone size is stated in some rows and not others, as once, few, many or a class when expanded.

abundance: NA; j_gene: TRBJ2-1; v_gene: TRBV6-1; CDR3aa: ASSETGVNEQF
abundance: NA; j_gene: TRBJ1-5; v_gene: TRBV5-1; CDR3aa: ASSLQGNQPQH
abundance: NA; j_gene: TRBJ2-7; v_gene: TRBV20-1; CDR3aa: SAREGSEQY
abundance: NA; j_gene: TRBJ2-1; v_gene: TRBV29-1; CDR3aa: SVEESSEQF
abundance: once; j_gene: TRBJ2-1; v_gene: TRBV6-1; CDR3aa: ASSAPAGSSYNEQF
abundance: NA; j_gene: TRBJ2-7; v_gene: TRBV11-2; CDR3aa: ASSAPKGADKGGYEQY
abundance: NA; j_gene: TRBJ1-4; v_gene: TRBV5-1; CDR3aa: ASSPRDRGGEKLF
abundance: NA; j_gene: TRBJ1-2; v_gene: TRBV5-1; CDR3aa: ASSLARDSSNYGYT
abundance: NA; j_gene: TRBJ1-1; v_gene: TRBV7-8; CDR3aa: ASSVGAGTEAF
abundance: NA; j_gene: TRBJ1-2; v_gene: TRBV9; CDR3aa: ASSVEGGPLYGYT
abundance: NA; j_gene: TRBJ1-2; v_gene: TRBV6-5; CDR3aa: ASSYSLQGKGYT
abundance: NA; j_gene: TRBJ2-5; v_gene: TRBV5-1; CDR3aa: ASSYGQGRSQETQY
abundance: NA; j_gene: TRBJ2-7; v_gene: TRBV7-6; CDR3aa: ASSQGLAGTYEQY
abundance: NA; j_gene: TRBJ1-3; v_gene: TRBV19; CDR3aa: ASSMSISGNTIY
abundance: NA; j_gene: TRBJ2-1; v_gene: TRBV15; CDR3aa: ATSRDQGLAGYEQF
abundance: NA; j_gene: TRBJ1-2; v_gene: TRBV2; CDR3aa: ASSPDSNYGYT
abundance: NA; j_gene: TRBJ2-5; v_gene: TRBV5-1; CDR3aa: ASSPYKPLETRKETQY
abundance: NA; j_gene: TRBJ2-3; v_gene: TRBV5-6; CDR3aa: ASSLSGVTDTQY
abundance: NA; j_gene: TRBJ2-5; v_gene: TRBV4-2; CDR3aa: ASSQDFWGRETQY
abundance: once; j_gene: TRBJ2-5; v_gene: TRBV9; CDR3aa: ASTKMGGQAGETQY
abundance: once; j_gene: TRBJ2-2; v_gene: TRBV6-4; CDR3aa: ASSVTAAAGELF
abundance: NA; j_gene: TRBJ2-2; v_gene: TRBV27; CDR3aa: ASSPPLGGAGSGELF
abundance: once; j_gene: TRBJ2-1; v_gene: TRBV27; CDR3aa: ASSLGGRPGDEQF
abundance: NA; j_gene: TRBJ2-3; v_gene: TRBV27; CDR3aa: ATGGWLAGKSTDTQY
abundance: NA; j_gene: TRBJ2-7; v_gene: TRBV7-2; CDR3aa: ASSFGRGGYEQY
abundance: NA; j_gene: TRBJ1-2; v_gene: TRBV10-3; CDR3aa: AISERGPNYGYT
abundance: NA; j_gene: TRBJ1-1; v_gene: TRBV6-1; CDR3aa: ASSEFQDIAEIRPEAF
abundance: once; j_gene: TRBJ1-1; v_gene: TRBV11-3; CDR3aa: ASSLMGRTEAF
abundance: NA; j_gene: TRBJ2-7; v_gene: TRBV28; CDR3aa: ASSLLAGSYEQY
abundance: NA; j_gene: TRBJ2-7; v_gene: TRBV18; CDR3aa: ASSPPDNSYEQY
abundance: once; j_gene: TRBJ2-1; v_gene: TRBV19; CDR3aa: ASSYRGQGRNEQF
abundance: NA; j_gene: TRBJ2-2; v_gene: TRBV9; CDR3aa: ASSDTNTGELF
abundance: NA; j_gene: TRBJ2-7; v_gene: TRBV7-2; CDR3aa: ASSLGAGQGYEQY